This TCR beta chain was identified in a study of cytomegalovirus exposure and HLA in healthy donors. Across the whole study: Among about 179 million T cells, an earlier analysis found about 110 million unique TCR beta sequences. Membership in the Caucasian-associated ancestry cluster was found for around 85% of a few hundred genotyped donors.

The study, taken as a whole, reports: Using a false discovery rate of 0.05, a later analysis showed that approximately 17,000 TCR beta sequences were associated with HLA alleles. Earlier analysis found most TCR beta V segments productive about 87% or about 30% of the time.

Primers included in the PCR were 60 Vbeta and 13 Jbeta primers. The assay was immunoSEQ multiplex PCR, and TCRdb's table has in-frame clones only and misses some. The sample consists of more than 100,000 clones, roughly 68% of them appearing once. The V gene lost 1 base and the J gene lost 4 bases, with 11 bases spanning the gap. The CDR3 is 15 residues long. CDR1 is SGHRS and CDR2 is YFSETQ in the germline V gene. As to this clone: Its specificity is unknown.

The receptor comes from a woman aged 45-65 years in good health and CMV-seropositive. The material sequenced was PBMCs. The V call is TRBV5-1, the J call TRBJ2-2; tentatively, D is TRBD1 (6 bases). The CDR3 protein is CASSLSSRGTGELFF. The CDR3 DNA reads TGCGCCAGCAGCTTGTCTAGCAGGGGCACCGGGGAGCTGTTTTTT.